The sequence of this T cell receptor (beta chain) was determined in a study of cytomegalovirus exposure and HLA in healthy donors. Study-level results: Excluded were some V segments that proved indistinguishable, including TRBV6-2 and TRBV6-3.

Comment on this clone: The antigen remains undetermined.

The CDR3 loop spans 17 amino acids. Germline loops: CDR1 MDHEN, CDR2 SYDVKM. V trimming: 4 bases; J trimming: 6 bases; junction bases outside the gene matches: 7. The study ran its PCR with 60 Vbeta and 13 Jbeta primers. Original methodology: Tens of millions of unique TCR beta chains, 8.5 million to 14 million shared, were counted in a later analysis. Clones were sequenced by immunoSEQ multiplex PCR, and TCRdb holds only the in-frame ones, with some missing. Clone size and the V and J calls come from that table; the DNA yielded D and trimming. The sample records fewer than 200,000 clones, almost 85% being singletons.

The source of this sequence is a woman in her fifties or sixties in good health and CMV-seronegative. V gene TRBV28 combines with J gene TRBJ2-1; TRBD2 aligns across 15 bases. What was sequenced was PBMCs. The CDR3 region has the DNA TGTGCCAGCAGTTCGGGGACTAGCGGGAGGAGGCGCAATGAGCAGTTCTTC. This codes for CASSSGTSGRRRNEQFF.